This TCR beta chain was found in a study of beta chain features in type 1 diabetes (dated by TCRdb to the late 2010s). Notes on the research overall: Mean age, gender distribution, total cell number and subset yield did not differ between patients and healthy donors. Naive and central memory subsets were obtained from all 30 or so donors, but regulatory and stem cell-like memory subsets were isolated from only 8 patients and roughly eight healthy donors. A total of about 100,000,000 sorted cells were examined across all samples, and RNA yield correlated strongly with the number of cells per subset. In the study, TCRB repertoires of sorted circulating CD4+ T cell subsets from recently diagnosed type 1 diabetes patients were compared with those of matched healthy donors.

The High Capacity cDNA Reverse Transcription Kit was used to reverse transcribe all of the isolated RNA, meaning that expressed TCRB transcripts were what got sequenced. Naive, central memory and regulatory T cell samples underwent deep immunoSEQ sequencing, averaging approximately 3.5 million total reads per sample. Sorted cells were lysed in RLT buffer, and RNA was extracted using DNase-treated RNeasy Micro or Mini kits according to cell number. Each cell subset was processed separately to prevent cross-contamination, with patient and healthy donor samples processed together. Using the immunoSEQ multiplex PCR, TCRB sequences were amplified from cDNA into 87-bp fragments spanning the CDR3 region. Sequencing of the amplicons was performed on the Illumina HiSeq platform. As for how the authors treated the data: PCR bias was corrected computationally using synthetic template baselines, and reads within Hamming distance 2 were collapsed, with unmergeable singletons discarded. Reads were aligned against IMGT to assign V, D and J genes, CDR3 length and insertions or deletions at six rearrangement sites. Within each subset, clonotype counts were normalized to sorted cell number, after which true diversity and Gini coefficients were computed with the tcR R package. The overlap coefficient, calculated on TCRB nucleotide sequences, was used to measure repertoire sharing. Out-of-frame TCRB sequences from naive cells were analyzed as a proxy for the pre-selection repertoire. What TCRdb holds here is the immuneACCESS table cut down to in-frame rearrangements. Part of the clones is not present; checked against another copy, under half of the missing clones reflect an unresolved V gene, and the others are unexplained. That table furnishes V, J and clone size, whereas the DNA furnished D and trimming. The sample includes 350,000 to 450,000 clones, with 14% observed a single time. The ten largest account for roughly 0.038% of the sample.

Each donor gave one peripheral blood draw, averaging roughly 100 mL, which was collected into heparinised tubes. Using a panel that included CD45RO, CCR7, CD25, CD127, CD95 and CD27, naive, central memory, regulatory and stem cell-like memory CD4+ T cells were sorted on a BD FACSAria II. All sorted populations exceeded 98% purity. PBMCs were isolated immediately by Lymphoprep density gradient centrifugation and stained directly without culture. To minimize batch effects, samples were stained and sorted in pairs, one healthy donor with one patient per experiment. The paper's findings and limits, for the study overall: In all four CD4+ subsets, TCRB CDR3 length was moderately but significantly shorter in type 1 diabetes patients. PCR might favor shorter templates, but patient and control samples were amplified and corrected together, so any skew would affect both groups equally. Only small numbers of individuals were included in the HLA sub-analyses, which left unresolved whether HLA type had any influence on TCRB rearrangement. At VDJ recombination sites, patients with type 1 diabetes made fewer insertions and deleted more nucleotides, a pattern implying thymic rearrangement abnormalities. Naive, central memory and regulatory TCRB repertoires appeared to be more alike among patients than among healthy donors. Because cDNA was sequenced instead of genomic DNA, activated cells with high expression could be over-represented, although the groups did not differ in activation or CD3 levels.

This clone has a handful of counts. The specificity of this receptor is unknown. The junction and the germline gene differ at one end; a read error may be behind it. The sample taken for sequencing was naive CD4+ T cells from blood. The sample's cell subset or site, from its label and the paper: true naive CD4+ T cells. The sequence was obtained from a man aged 25 to 40 in good health.

The CDR3 here reads CASNQAPSSYNEQFF. The nucleotides read TGTGCCAGCAACCAAGCCCCCAGCTCCTACAATGAGCAGTTCTTC. The rearrangement joined TRBV14 to TRBJ2-1; the D gene is unclear. The CDR3 measures 15 amino acids from cysteine to phenylalanine. The retained sequence is limited to the CDR3, 45 bases, with the frame set at the first base. From the germline V gene, CDR1 is SGHDN and CDR2 is FVKESK.